This T cell receptor (beta chain) derives from a study of blood T cell repertoires in COVID-19. Clones were read by immunoSEQ multiplex PCR, and TCRdb kept only the in-frame ones, dropping some. This table has 250,000 to 350,000 clones, approximately 85% appearing once. With 5 bases removed from V and 2 bases from J, the gap between germline ends came to 9 bases. CDR1 is KGHSH and CDR2 is LQKENI in the germline V gene. The CDR3 sequence is 13 residues long. V is TRBV18 and J is TRBJ1-2; possibly TRBD1 for D (5 bases). The specimen was peripheral blood. This receptor was obtained from a human donor with COVID-19, enrolled during active disease. The donor label of this sample is uncertain. Here the CDR3 reads CASSVTENYGYTF. Here the CDR3 DNA reads TGTGCCAGCTCAGTGACAGAAAACTATGGCTACACCTTC.